The clone carrying this T cell receptor (beta chain) came up many times. This sample was included in a study of CD8+CD57+ T cells in acquired aplastic anemia. Study as a whole: Mean yield of DNA from sorted CD4+ and CD8+ cells was approximately 3 ug.

The CDR3 consists of 13 residues. Germline loops: CDR1 SGHRS, CDR2 YFSETQ. Between the trimmed V and J ends, which lost 5 bases and 2 bases, there was a span of 5 bases. Genomic DNA served as template for TCR beta VDJ and CDR3 profiling. MiXCR was run by TCRdb on the reads, yielding one entry per CDR3 protein. Of around 170,000 distinct CDR3 sequences detected, 48% appear once; the ten largest clones hold about 8.8%. Selection for sequencing was limited to patients who had shown CD8+CD57+ cell expansion by flow cytometry. A severe acquired aplastic anemia diagnosis applied to all patients. Patient blood was sampled before any therapy had been received.

The chain combines TRBV5-1 with TRBJ2-6; D gene uncertain. The TCR sequence derives from a human donor with aplastic anemia. Sequenced input: sorted CD4+, CD8+, or CD8+CD57+ T cells (not recorded which) from PBMCs. In DNA form, the CDR3 reads TGCGCCAGCAGTATCACTGGGGCCAACGTCCTGACTTTC. It yields the protein CASSITGANVLTF.